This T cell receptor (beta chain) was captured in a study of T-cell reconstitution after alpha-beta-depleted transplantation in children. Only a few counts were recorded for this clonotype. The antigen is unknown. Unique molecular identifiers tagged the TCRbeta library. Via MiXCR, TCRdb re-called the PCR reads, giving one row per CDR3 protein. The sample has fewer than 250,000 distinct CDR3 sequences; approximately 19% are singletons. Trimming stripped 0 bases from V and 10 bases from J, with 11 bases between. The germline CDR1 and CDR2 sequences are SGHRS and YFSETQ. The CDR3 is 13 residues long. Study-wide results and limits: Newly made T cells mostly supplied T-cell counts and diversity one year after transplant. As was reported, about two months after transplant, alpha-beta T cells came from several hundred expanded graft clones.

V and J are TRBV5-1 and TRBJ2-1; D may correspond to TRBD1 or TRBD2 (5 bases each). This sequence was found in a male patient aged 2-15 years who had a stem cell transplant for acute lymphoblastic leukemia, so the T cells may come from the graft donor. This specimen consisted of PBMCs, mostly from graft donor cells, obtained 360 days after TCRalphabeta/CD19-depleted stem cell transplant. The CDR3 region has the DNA TGCGCCAGCAGCTTGGAGAGGGGTGGGGAGCAGTTCTTC. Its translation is CASSLERGGEQFF.